This record concerns one T cell receptor beta chain sequence. What it recognizes is unknown. MiXCR was run by TCRdb on the PCR reads, yielding one entry per CDR3 protein. The table shows hundreds of thousands of distinct CDR3 sequences, with approximately 24% occurring only once. Germline V gene lookup returns CDR1 MNHEY and CDR2 SMNVEV (reference sequence). Trimming took 6 bases from V and 2 from J, leaving 17 bases between them. This CDR3 region has 15 residues. The source of the sample is a study of molecular identifiers for immune sequencing clone quantification. Study in general: Split five ways in replicates, RNA from approximately 20,000 or 100,000 naive CD8 cells had four portions sequenced. Study conclusions and caveats: For effector cells, clones above 20 RNA copies held over 97% of molecules; for naive cells, under 1%.

The sequence was collected from a human donor in good health. Some libraries in this study had Jurkat cell RNA spiked in. This chain uses TRBV27 with TRBJ2-7; perhaps D is TRBD1 or TRBD2 (5 bases each). Sequencing was done on a sample of naive CD8+ T cells from blood, with Jurkat cell RNA spiked in. Subset specified: FACS-sorted CD8+CD4-CCR7+CD45RA+ naive T cells. The CDR3 region is CASRETGTEPYEQYF. Here the CDR3 DNA reads TGTGCCAGCAGAGAGACCGGGACGGAGCCCTACGAGCAGTACTTC.